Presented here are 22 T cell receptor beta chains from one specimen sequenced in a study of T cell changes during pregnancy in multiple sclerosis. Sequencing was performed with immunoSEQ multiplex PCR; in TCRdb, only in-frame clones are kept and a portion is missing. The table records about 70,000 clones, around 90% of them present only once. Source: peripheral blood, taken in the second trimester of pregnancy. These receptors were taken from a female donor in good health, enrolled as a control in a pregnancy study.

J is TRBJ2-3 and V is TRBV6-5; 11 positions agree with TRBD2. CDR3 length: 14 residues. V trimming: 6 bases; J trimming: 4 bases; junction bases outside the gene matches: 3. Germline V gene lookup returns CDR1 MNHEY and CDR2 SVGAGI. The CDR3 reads CASSPGLAADTQYF. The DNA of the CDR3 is TGTGCCAGCAGCCCGGGACTAGCGGCAGATACGCAGTATTTT.

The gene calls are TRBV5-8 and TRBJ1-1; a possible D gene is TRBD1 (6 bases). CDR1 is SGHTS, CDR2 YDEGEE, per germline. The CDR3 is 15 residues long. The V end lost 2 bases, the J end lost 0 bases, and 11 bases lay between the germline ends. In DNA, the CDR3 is TGTGCCAGCAGCTTTGTGGGGGCGATGAACACTGAAGCTTTCTTT. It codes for CASSFVGAMNTEAFF. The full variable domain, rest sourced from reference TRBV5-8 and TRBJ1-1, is EAGVTQSPTHLIKTRGQQATLRCSPISGHTSVYWYQQALGLGLQFLLWYDEGEERNRGNFPPRFSGRQFPNYSSELNVNALELEDSALYLCASSFVGAMNTEAFFGQGTRLTVV.

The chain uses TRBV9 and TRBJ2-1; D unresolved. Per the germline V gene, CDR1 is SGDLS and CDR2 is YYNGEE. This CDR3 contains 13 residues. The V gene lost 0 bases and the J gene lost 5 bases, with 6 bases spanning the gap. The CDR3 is CASSVVADNEQFF. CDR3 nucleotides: TGTGCCAGCAGCGTAGTGGCGGACAATGAGCAGTTCTTC.

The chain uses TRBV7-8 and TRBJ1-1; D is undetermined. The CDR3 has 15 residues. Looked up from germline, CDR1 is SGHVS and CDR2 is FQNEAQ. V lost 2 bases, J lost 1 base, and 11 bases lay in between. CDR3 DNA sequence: TGTGCCAGCAGCTTATCCAGCAGGCAGAACACTGAAGCTTTCTTT. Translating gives CASSLSSRQNTEAFF.

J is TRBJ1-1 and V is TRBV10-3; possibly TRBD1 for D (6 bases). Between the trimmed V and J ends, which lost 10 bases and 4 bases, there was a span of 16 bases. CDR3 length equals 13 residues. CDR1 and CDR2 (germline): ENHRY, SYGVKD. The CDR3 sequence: CATRGVLGTEAFF. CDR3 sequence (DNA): TGTGCCACCAGGGGAGTCTTAGGCACTGAAGCTTTCTTT.

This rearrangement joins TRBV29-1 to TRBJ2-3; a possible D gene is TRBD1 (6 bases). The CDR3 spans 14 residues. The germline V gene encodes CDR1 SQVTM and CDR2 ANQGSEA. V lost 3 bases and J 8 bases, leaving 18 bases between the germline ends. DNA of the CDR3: TGCAGCGTTGACAGTCAGGGGAAATCGGGTACGCAGTATTTT. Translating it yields CSVDSQGKSGTQYF.

The CDR3: CASSFSDSYNSPLHF. The DNA of the CDR3 is TGTGCCAGCAGCTTCTCGGACAGCTATAATTCACCCCTCCACTTT. The V and J genes are TRBV5-5 and TRBJ1-6; D possibly corresponds to TRBD1 (6 bases). Germline CDR1 SGHKS, CDR2 YYEKEE (reference sequence). The V end was cut by 2 bases, the J end by 3 bases, with 9 bases between. The CDR3 is 15 residues long.

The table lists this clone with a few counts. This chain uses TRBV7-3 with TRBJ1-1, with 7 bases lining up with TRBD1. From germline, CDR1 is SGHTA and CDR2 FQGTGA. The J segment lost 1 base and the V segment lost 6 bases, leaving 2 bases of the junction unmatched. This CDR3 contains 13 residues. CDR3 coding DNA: TGTGCCAGCAGGGACAGGCCGAACACTGAAGCTTTCTTT. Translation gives CASRDRPNTEAFF.

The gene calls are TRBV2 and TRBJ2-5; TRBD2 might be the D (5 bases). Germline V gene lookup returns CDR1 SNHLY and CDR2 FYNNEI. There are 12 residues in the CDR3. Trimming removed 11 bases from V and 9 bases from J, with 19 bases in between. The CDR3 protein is CAGGQEKRAQYF. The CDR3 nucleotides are TGTGCCGGTGGCCAAGAGAAGAGGGCCCAGTACTTC.

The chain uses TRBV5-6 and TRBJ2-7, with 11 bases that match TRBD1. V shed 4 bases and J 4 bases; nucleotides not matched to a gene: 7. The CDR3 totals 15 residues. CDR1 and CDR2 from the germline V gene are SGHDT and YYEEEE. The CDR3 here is CASSQWGTGGYEQYF. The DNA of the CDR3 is TGTGCCAGCAGCCAGTGGGGGACAGGGGGGTACGAGCAGTACTTC.

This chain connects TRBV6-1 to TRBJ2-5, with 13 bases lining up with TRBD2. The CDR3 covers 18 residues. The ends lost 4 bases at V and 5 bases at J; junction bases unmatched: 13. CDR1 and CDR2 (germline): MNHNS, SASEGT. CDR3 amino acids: CASSGTSGGALRPETQYF. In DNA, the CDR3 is TGTGCCAGCAGTGGTACTAGCGGGGGGGCCCTTCGTCCGGAGACCCAGTACTTC.

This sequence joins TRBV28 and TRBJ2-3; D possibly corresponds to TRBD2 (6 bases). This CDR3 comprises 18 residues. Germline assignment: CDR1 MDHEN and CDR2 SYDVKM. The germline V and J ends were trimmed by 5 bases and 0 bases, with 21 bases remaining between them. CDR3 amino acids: CASSGGTGPDSSTDTQYF. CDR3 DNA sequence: TGTGCCAGCAGTGGGGGGACCGGGCCGGATTCTAGCACAGATACGCAGTATTTT.

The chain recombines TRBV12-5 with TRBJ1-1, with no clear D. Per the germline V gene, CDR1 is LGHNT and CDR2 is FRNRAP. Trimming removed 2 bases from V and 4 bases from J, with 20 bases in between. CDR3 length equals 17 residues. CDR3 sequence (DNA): TGTGCTAGTGGTTTGTTGTCCCACCTAAGGGAGGGCACTGAAGCTTTCTTT. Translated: CASGLLSHLREGTEAFF.

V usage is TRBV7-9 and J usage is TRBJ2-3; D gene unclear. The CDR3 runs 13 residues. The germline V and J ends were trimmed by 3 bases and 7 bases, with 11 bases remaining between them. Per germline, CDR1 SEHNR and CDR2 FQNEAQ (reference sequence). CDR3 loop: CASSFPPLNTQYF. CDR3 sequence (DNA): TGTGCCAGCAGCTTTCCCCCACTGAATACGCAGTATTTT.

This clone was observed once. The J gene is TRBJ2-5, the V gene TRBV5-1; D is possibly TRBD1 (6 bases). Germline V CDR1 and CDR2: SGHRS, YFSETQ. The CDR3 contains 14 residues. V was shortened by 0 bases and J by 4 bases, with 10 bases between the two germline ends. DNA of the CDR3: TGCGCCAGCAGCTTGGTACAGGGTACAGAGACCCAGTACTTC. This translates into CASSLVQGTETQYF.

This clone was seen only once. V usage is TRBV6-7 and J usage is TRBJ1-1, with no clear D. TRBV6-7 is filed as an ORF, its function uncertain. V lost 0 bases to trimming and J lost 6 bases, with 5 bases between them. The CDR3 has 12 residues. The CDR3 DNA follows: TGTGCCAGCAGTTACTCCCCTTCTGAAGCTTTCTTT. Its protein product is CASSYSPSEAFF.

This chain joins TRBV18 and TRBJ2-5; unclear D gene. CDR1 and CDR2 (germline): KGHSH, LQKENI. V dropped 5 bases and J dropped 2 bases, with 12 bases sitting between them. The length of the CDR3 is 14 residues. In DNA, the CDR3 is TGTGCCAGCTCAATCGTCGCGGATCAAGAGACCCAGTACTTC. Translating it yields CASSIVADQETQYF.

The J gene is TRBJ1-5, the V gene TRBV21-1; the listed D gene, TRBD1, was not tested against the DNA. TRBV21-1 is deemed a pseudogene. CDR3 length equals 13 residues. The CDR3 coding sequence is TGTGCCAGCAATTCAAATAGCAATCAGCCCCAGCATTTT. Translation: CASNSNSNQPQHF.

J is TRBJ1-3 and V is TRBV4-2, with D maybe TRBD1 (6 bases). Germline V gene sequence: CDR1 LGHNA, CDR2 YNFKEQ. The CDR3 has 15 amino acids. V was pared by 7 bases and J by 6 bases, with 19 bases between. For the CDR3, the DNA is TGTGCCAGCAACCCCAGGGCAGGGGTCGAAAACACCATATATTTT. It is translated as CASNPRAGVENTIYF.

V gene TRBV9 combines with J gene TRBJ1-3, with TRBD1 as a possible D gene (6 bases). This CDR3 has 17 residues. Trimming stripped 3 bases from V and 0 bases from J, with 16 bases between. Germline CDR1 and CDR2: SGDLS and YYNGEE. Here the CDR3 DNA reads TGTGCCAGCAGCGACCCGACAGGAACAGTCTCTGGAAACACCATATATTTT. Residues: CASSDPTGTVSGNTIYF.

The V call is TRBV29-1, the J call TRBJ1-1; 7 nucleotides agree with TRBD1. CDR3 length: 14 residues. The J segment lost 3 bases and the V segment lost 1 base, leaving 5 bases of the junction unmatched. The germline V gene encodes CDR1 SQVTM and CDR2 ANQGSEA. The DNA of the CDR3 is TGCAGCGTTGAAGGGGGTGGACAGGACACTGAAGCTTTCTTT. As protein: CSVEGGGQDTEAFF.

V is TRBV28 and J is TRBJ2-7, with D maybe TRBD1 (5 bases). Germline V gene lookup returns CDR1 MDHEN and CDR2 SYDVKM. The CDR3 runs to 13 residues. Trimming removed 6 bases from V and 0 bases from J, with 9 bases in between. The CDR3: CASSSDSSYEQYF. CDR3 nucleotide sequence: TGTGCCAGCAGCTCCGACAGCTCCTACGAGCAGTACTTC.